One and the same sample provided the 16 T cell receptor beta chains below, sequenced in a study of T cell responses to AZD1222 COVID-19 vaccine. Generated by immunoSEQ multiplex PCR, the TCRdb table keeps only in-frame clones and is missing some. The sample lists approximately 170,000 clones, roughly 90% occurring once. The sequencing here drew on peripheral blood, taken on day 0 of AZD1222 vaccination. The receptors come from an adult in good health.

The V and J genes are TRBV11-3 and TRBJ1-2; the D is unclear. V was pared by 5 bases and J by 6 bases, with 13 bases between. The V gene's germline CDR1 is SGHNT and CDR2 YENEEA. CDR3 length: 13 amino acids. CDR3 region: CASSHPAQHGYTF. In DNA form, the CDR3 reads TGTGCCAGCAGCCACCCCGCCCAACATGGCTACACCTTC.

In its sample, this clone was seen once. The chain links TRBV7-9 to TRBJ2-1; possible D gene TRBD1, 6 bases. Looked up from germline, CDR1 is SEHNR and CDR2 is FQNEAQ (reference sequence). CDR3 size: 13 residues. With 5 bases removed from V and 6 bases from J, the gap between germline ends came to 11 bases. The CDR3 protein is CASSLTGPNEQFF. CDR3 nucleotide sequence: TGTGCCAGCAGCCTGACAGGCCCCAATGAGCAGTTCTTC.

The V gene is TRBV19, the J gene TRBJ2-3; D ambiguous. V was trimmed by 6 bases and J by 4 bases, leaving 14 bases between them. The CDR3 has 14 residues. Germline V gene lookup returns CDR1 LNHDA and CDR2 SQIVND (reference sequence). The CDR3 nucleotides read TGTGCCAGTAGCAAAGGAGATTTCGCAGATACGCAGTATTTT. This encodes CASSKGDFADTQYF.

The rearrangement uses TRBV28 and TRBJ1-6; 7 bases map to TRBD1. The V segment lost 5 bases and the J segment 7 bases; nucleotides outside the gene matches: 11. CDR1 and CDR2 from the germline V gene are MDHEN and SYDVKM. The CDR3 spans 16 residues. The CDR3 protein is CASSPRGGSRNSPLHF. The CDR3 DNA follows: TGTGCCAGCAGTCCGCGAGGGGGCAGCCGAAATTCACCCCTCCACTTT.

The chain has TRBV7-2 and TRBJ2-6; 8 bases line up with TRBD1. The CDR3 consists of 20 residues. Germline V CDR1 and CDR2: SGHTA, FQGNSA. Trimming removed 0 bases from V and 3 bases from J; junction bases left unmatched: 13. In nucleotides, the CDR3 is TGTGCCAGCAGCTTAGCGTGGTCGTGGACAGGGATAGATGGGGCCAACGTCCTGACTTTC. Translated: CASSLAWSWTGIDGANVLTF. Variable domain in full (rest from reference TRBV7-2 and TRBJ2-6): GAGVSQSPSNKVTEKGKDVELRCDPISGHTALYWYRQSLGQGLEFLIYFQGNSAPDKSGLPSDRFSAERTGGSVSTLTIQRTQQEDSAVYLCASSLAWSWTGIDGANVLTFGAGSRLTVL.

The chain employs TRBV27 and TRBJ1-6; D remains unclear. Germline V CDR1 and CDR2: MNHEY, SMNVEV (reference sequence). Trimming pared 6 bases from V and 6 bases from J, leaving 3 bases between. The CDR3 loop spans 11 amino acids. The CDR3 region has the DNA TGTGCCAGCAGGGGTAATTCACCCCTCCACTTT. It yields the protein CASRGNSPLHF.

This clone was seen a single time. The chain is built from TRBV10-3 and TRBJ2-5; 9 bases align to TRBD1. The trim removed 4 bases at V and 3 bases at J, leaving 3 bases unmatched. The length of the CDR3 is 14 residues. Per the germline V gene, CDR1 is ENHRY and CDR2 is SYGVKD. The CDR3 here is CAISVGQGEETQYF. CDR3 nucleotides: TGTGCCATCAGTGTGGGACAGGGTGAAGAGACCCAGTACTTC.

The chain uses TRBV4-3 and TRBJ2-2, with TRBD2 as a possible D gene (5 bases). In germline, CDR1 is LGHNA, CDR2 YSLEER. There are 14 residues in the CDR3. V was cut by 0 bases and J by 14 bases, with 16 bases left in between. CDR3 amino acids: CASSQDSAAPDLFF. CDR3 in DNA: TGCGCCAGCAGCCAAGATAGCGCGGCGCCGGACCTGTTTTTT.

V is TRBV5-5 and J is TRBJ2-1, with 10 bases matching TRBD2. V shed 4 bases, J shed 6 bases, and the junction held 7 bases outside the gene matches. This CDR3 is built from 15 residues. CDR1 and CDR2 (germline): SGHKS, YYEKEE (reference sequence). The CDR3 spells CASSQGLARGNEQFF. The CDR3 DNA is TGTGCCAGCAGCCAGGGACTAGCGAGAGGCAATGAGCAGTTCTTC.

V usage is TRBV5-1 and J usage is TRBJ2-2; D gene ambiguous. The V end was cut by 4 bases, the J end by 0 bases, with 10 bases between. The CDR3 is 15 residues long. Germline CDR1 is SGHRS and CDR2 is YFSETQ. The CDR3 sequence is CASSPRTPNTGELFF. CDR3 coding DNA: TGCGCCAGCAGCCCAAGGACCCCGAACACCGGGGAGCTGTTTTTT.

V is TRBV24-1 and J is TRBJ2-5; 15 nucleotides match TRBD2. V lost 3 bases to trimming and J lost 2 bases; unmatched junction nucleotides: 3. CDR1 and CDR2 (germline): KGHDR, SFDVKD. This CDR3 spans 17 amino acids. Here the CDR3 reads CATSDPGLAGGQETQYF. The DNA for the CDR3 is TGTGCCACCAGTGATCCCGGACTAGCGGGAGGGCAAGAGACCCAGTACTTC.

The chain joins TRBV19 to TRBJ1-1; D remains unclear. The V end was cut by 2 bases, the J end by 1 base, with 11 bases between. Looked up from germline, CDR1 is LNHDA and CDR2 is SQIVND (reference sequence). The CDR3 has 15 amino acids. The CDR3: CASSIFGVTNTEAFF. Written as DNA, the CDR3 is TGTGCCAGTAGTATATTCGGGGTGACGAACACTGAAGCTTTCTTT.

This rearrangement joins TRBV12-3 or TRBV12-4 to TRBJ2-1; 8 nucleotides agree with TRBD2. The CDR3 covers 13 residues. V trimming: 3 bases; J trimming: 7 bases; junction bases outside the gene matches: 2. This CDR3 reads CASSFSGANEQFF. CDR3 DNA: TGTGCCAGCAGTTTTAGCGGGGCTAATGAGCAGTTCTTC.

This clone is a singleton in its sample. The chain uses TRBV11-3 and TRBJ2-1; the match to TRBD2 covers 9 bases. The CDR3 is made up of 15 amino acids. V dropped 1 base and J dropped 3; count of bases not matched to a gene: 1. Germline values: CDR1 SGHNT, CDR2 YENEEA. The CDR3 here is CASSLGLADYNEQFF. For the CDR3, the DNA is TGTGCCAGCAGCTTAGGACTAGCGGACTACAATGAGCAGTTCTTC.

J is TRBJ2-2 and V is TRBV5-4, with D perhaps TRBD1 (5 bases). The V gene lost 3 bases and the J gene lost 0 bases, with 15 bases spanning the gap. Germline-derived CDR1 and CDR2 are SGHNT and YYREEE (reference sequence). The CDR3 runs to 17 residues. CDR3 nucleotide sequence: TGTGCCAGCAGCTCCTTTGGGGCAGGCCCGAACACCGGGGAGCTGTTTTTT. Translating gives CASSSFGAGPNTGELFF.

This clone has a single count. The chain links TRBV9 to TRBJ2-2; no reliable D call. The CDR3 extends over 13 amino acids. Trimming took 2 bases from V and 5 from J, leaving 7 bases between them. Germline assignment: CDR1 SGDLS and CDR2 YYNGEE. The CDR3 loop reads CASSVSGTGELFF. The DNA of the CDR3 is TGTGCCAGCAGCGTGAGTGGGACCGGGGAGCTGTTTTTT.